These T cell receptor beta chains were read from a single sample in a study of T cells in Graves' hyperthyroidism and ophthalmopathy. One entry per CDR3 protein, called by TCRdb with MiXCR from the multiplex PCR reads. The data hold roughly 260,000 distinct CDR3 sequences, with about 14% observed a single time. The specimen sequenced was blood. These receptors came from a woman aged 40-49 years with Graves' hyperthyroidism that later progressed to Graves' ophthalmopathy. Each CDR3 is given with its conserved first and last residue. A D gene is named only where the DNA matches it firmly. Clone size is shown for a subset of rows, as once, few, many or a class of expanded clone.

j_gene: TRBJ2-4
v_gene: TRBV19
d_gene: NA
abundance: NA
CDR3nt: TGTGCCAGTAGTATGGCTGTTGGGTTAGCCAAAAACATTCAGTACTTC
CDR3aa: CASSMAVGLAKNIQYF

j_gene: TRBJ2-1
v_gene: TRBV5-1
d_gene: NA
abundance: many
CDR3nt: TGCGCCAGCAGCCGGGGATCCCAAGTCGATGAGCAGTTCTTC
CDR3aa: CASSRGSQVDEQFF

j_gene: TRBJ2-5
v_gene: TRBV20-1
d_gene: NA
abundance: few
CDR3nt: TGCAGTGCTAGAGAAAGGAGGAGCGCGGGCGCCGCTTTAAAAGAGACCCAGTACTTC
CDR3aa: CSARERRSAGAALKETQYF

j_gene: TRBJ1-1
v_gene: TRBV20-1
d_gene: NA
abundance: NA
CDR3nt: TGCAGTGCTGTCCTGGGACGGTGGGACACTGAAGCTTTCTTT
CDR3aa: CSAVLGRWDTEAFF

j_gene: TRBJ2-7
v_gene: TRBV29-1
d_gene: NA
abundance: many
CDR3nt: TGCAGCGTCACCCGAGGGACTGAGCAGTACTTC
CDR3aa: CSVTRGTEQYF

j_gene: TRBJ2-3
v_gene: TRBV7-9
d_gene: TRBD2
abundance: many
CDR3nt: TGTGCCAGCAGCTACCTCGGCGGGAGGGGTACAGATACGCAGTATTTT
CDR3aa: CASSYLGGRGTDTQYF

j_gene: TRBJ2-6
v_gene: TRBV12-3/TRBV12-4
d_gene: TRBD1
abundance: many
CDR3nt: TGTGCCAGCAGCAACGCACAGGGGCTCGGGGCCAACGTCCTGACTTTC
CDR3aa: CASSNAQGLGANVLTF

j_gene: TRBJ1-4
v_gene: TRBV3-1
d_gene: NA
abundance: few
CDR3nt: TGTGCCAGCAGCCAAGGATCCTCGACGTTTCCGGGACTGGAACTGTTTTTT
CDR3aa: CASSQGSSTFPGLELFF

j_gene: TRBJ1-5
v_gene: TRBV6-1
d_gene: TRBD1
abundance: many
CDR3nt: TGTGCCAGCACCCCAACAGGGGCGCACAATCAGCCCCAGCATTTT
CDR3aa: CASTPTGAHNQPQHF

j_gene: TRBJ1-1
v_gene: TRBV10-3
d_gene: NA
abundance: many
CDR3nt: TGTGCCATCAGTGAGGGGTTACTGAACACTGAAGCTTTCTTT
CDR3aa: CAISEGLLNTEAFF

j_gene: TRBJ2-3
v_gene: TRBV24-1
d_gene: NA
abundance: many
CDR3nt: TGTGCCACCAGTGATACAGGGCGCACAGATACGCAGTATTTT
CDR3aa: CATSDTGRTDTQYF

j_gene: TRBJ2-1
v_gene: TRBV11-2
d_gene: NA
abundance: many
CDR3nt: TGTGCCAGCAGCTTTGGGGGGCCCGGTCGTGAGCAGTTCTTC
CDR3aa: CASSFGGPGREQFF

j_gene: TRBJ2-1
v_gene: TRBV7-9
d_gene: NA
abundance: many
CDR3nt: TGTGCCAGTGGGGTAGGGAGTTGGGATGAGCAGTTCTTC
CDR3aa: CASGVGSWDEQFF

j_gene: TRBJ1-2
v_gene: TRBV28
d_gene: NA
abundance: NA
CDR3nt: TGTGCCAGCAGTTTCTTTCGGGGGGGCTACACCTTC
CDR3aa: CASSFFRGGYTF

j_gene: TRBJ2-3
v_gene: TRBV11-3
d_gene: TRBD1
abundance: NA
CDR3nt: TGTGCCAGCAGCCCACACACAGGGGATGATACGCAGTATTTT
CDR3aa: CASSPHTGDDTQYF

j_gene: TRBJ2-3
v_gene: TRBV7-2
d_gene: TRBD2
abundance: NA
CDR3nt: TGTGCCAGCAGCAAAGGACTAGCGGGGGGCACAGATACGCAGTATTTT
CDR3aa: CASSKGLAGGTDTQYF

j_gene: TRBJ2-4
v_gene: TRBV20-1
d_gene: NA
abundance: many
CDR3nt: TGCAGTGCTAGAGTGGCGGGTTTAGCCAAAAACATTCAGTACTTC
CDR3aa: CSARVAGLAKNIQYF

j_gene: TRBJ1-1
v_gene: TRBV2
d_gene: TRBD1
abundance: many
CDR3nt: TGTGCCAGCCAGTTGATGACAGGGGTGGACACTGAAGCTTTCTTT
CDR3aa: CASQLMTGVDTEAFF

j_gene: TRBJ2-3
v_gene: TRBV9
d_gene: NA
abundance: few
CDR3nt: TGTGCCAGCAGCTCGGGGAGAGGGAGCACAGATACGCAGTATTTT
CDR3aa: CASSSGRGSTDTQYF

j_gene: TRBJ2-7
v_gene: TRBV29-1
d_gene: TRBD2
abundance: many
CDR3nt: TGCAGCGTTGTTTTAGCGGGGTACGAGCAGTACTTC
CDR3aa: CSVVLAGYEQYF

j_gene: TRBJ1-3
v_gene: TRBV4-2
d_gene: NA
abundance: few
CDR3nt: TGTGCCAGCAGCCAAGATAAAGTTCAGGCTGGAACCACCATATATTTT
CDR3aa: CASSQDKVQAGTTIYF

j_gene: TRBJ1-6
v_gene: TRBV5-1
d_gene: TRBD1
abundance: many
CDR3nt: TGCGCCAGCAGCTTGGAAGGAGGGGGCTCGAGGGCACCCCTCCACTTT
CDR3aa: CASSLEGGGSRAPLHF

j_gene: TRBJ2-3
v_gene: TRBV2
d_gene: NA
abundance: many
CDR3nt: TGTGCCAGCAGTCCAATCGGGGCCACCACAGATACGCAGTATTTT
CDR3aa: CASSPIGATTDTQYF

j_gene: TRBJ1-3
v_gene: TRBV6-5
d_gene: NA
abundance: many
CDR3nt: TGTGCCAGCAGTTGGGGACGGAGCTCTGGAAACACCATATATTTT
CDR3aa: CASSWGRSSGNTIYF

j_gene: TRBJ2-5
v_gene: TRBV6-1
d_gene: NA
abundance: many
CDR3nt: TGTGCCAGCAGAGATCCGGGGGTACGCGAGACCCAGTACTTC
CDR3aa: CASRDPGVRETQYF

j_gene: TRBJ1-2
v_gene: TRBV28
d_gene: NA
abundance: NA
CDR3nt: TGTGCCAGCAGTTCGAGGCTTACTAACTATGGCTACACCTTC
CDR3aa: CASSSRLTNYGYTF

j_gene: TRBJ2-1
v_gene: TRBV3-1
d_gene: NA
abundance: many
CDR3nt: TGTGCCAGCAGCCAAGATAGAACGGGATGGGATGAGCAGTTCTTC
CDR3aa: CASSQDRTGWDEQFF